This T cell receptor beta chain was found in a study of identical twins (dated by TCRdb to about 2016). A note on the overall study: To test whether fetal clonotypes persist, the study used deep sequencing on TCR alpha and beta repertoires from monozygotic twins, unrelated adults of various ages, and cord blood. Replicate twin experiments were performed at different times using different library preparation protocols to rule out contamination.

Only healthy Caucasian donors were included. The twin cohort consisted of three pairs of female monozygotic twins, all aged roughly 18 to 30 years. CD4+ and CD8+ T cell populations were isolated with positive isolation kits from Invitrogen. Broad study findings and their caveats: Because the same donors could not be followed over many years, the conclusions relied on cross-sectional statistical analysis. Compared with coincidental sharing between unrelated individuals, out-of-frame TCR alpha sequences shared between twins had an excess of sequences with low generation probability. Excess twin sharing in beta out-of-frame sequences was weaker because fewer shared sequences lowered the signal-to-noise ratio. Zero-insertion analyses could be partly confounded by invariant T cells such as MAIT and iNKT, although diverse VJ usage argued against such confounding for most clonotypes. Fewer insertions were carried by abundant cord blood beta clonotypes, a similar but weaker trend appeared in young adult naive repertoires, and no such trend appeared in memory repertoires. In monozygotic twins, recombination models systematically underestimated out-of-frame TCR alpha sharing, but the models matched the sharing seen between unrelated individuals.

The library was built by means of 5' RACE. TCRdb names Illumina HiSeq 2000 as the instrument used. Template switching introduced a universal primer binding site; the final cDNA contained a unique molecular identifier, enabling accurate counting of TCR cDNA molecules. Specific primers in the conserved constant-segment region were used to synthesize first-strand cDNA for the TCR alpha and beta chains. To control for contamination, every cDNA library was double barcoded, receiving both a SMART-Mk sample barcode and Illumina barcodes. Two successive PCR steps introduced TruSeq adapter sequences along with Illumina sample barcodes. The TCR alpha and beta cDNA libraries were sequenced on the Illumina HiSeq platform using custom primers. The original methods were these. Unique molecular identifiers were extracted from raw reads with MiGEC, and CDR3 positions were determined with MiXCR. Recombination models were inferred per individual with the repgenHMM and IGoR tools using an EM algorithm. Shared clonotypes were analyzed with the tcR package in R, and sharing was normalized by the product of cloneset sizes. Out-of-frame nonproductive sequences were analyzed to study raw recombination free of thymic and clonal selection effects. Using fastp at Q25 and MiXCR, TCRdb reprocessed the public reads and kept productive beta chains. Identical CDR3 proteins give one entry, which carries the most common genes and DNA. The V and J calls here are based on TCRdb, not the publication. The sample table contains about 530,000 distinct CDR3 sequences; only one count was recorded for approximately 20% of them. The ten largest clones represent about 0.5% of the sample.

This clonotype came up a few times. No antigen is known for it. There are no base qualities to consult, and no much larger clone falls within one base. V is shortened by 4 bases, J by 1 base, and the region joining them spans 15 bases. Based on the germline V gene, the CDR1 and CDR2 sequences are SGHTA and FQGTGA. The CDR3 numbers 16 residues from cysteine through phenylalanine. The kept DNA is CDR3 alone, 48 bases in frame from the first base. The data were also submitted as part of a second study, on yellow fever vaccine responses in identical twins. The second paper further reports: The T cell response to vaccination in identical twins was reported by the authors to appear partly convergent and partly personalized. Focusing on identical twins, the study followed the T cell clones that responded to the vaccine, and did so with precision.

This clonotype originated in a woman under 30 in good health. The chain is assembled from TRBV7-3 and TRBJ2-3; TRBD2 is possibly the D segment (6 matching bases). Sequences were obtained from CD4+ T cells sorted from blood. The CDR3 protein sequence reads: CASSSSLAEGTDTQYF. The DNA reads TGTGCCAGCAGCTCATCCTTAGCGGAAGGCACAGATACGCAGTATTTT.